The next 17 T cell receptor beta chains were all read from a single sample in a study of T cells after posttransplantation cyclophosphamide. Here immunoSEQ multiplex PCR was the method, and the copy in TCRdb shows in-frame clones only, minus some. This sample has about 3,800 clones; 85% to 95% occur once, and the top ten carry 0.5% to 0.65%. Sequencing was done on a sample of naive CD4+ T cells sorted from PBMCs. Receptors were obtained from a man aged 50-59 years.

V gene TRBV4-2 combines with J gene TRBJ2-1; a weak D match, TRBD1 (5 bases). The CDR3 totals 13 residues. Germline CDR1 reads LGHNA; CDR2 reads YNFKEQ. With 0 bases removed from V and 8 bases from J, the gap between germline ends came to 8 bases. The CDR3 spells CASSQDWGDEQFF. As DNA, the CDR3 is TGTGCCAGCAGCCAAGATTGGGGCGATGAGCAGTTCTTC.

Concerning this clone itself: One junction end disagrees with the germline gene, perhaps due to a read error. This sequence joins TRBV7-7 and TRBJ2-2; TRBD1 agrees at 11 bases. Germline V gives CDR1 SSHAT, CDR2 FNYEAQ (reference sequence). The CDR3 contains 14 residues. For the CDR3, the DNA is TGTGCTAGCAGTCGGGACAGGGGGACCGGGGAGCTGTTTTTT. It yields the protein CASSRDRGTGELFF.

The chain combines TRBV9 with TRBJ2-7; TRBD1 is a possible D gene (6 bases). V lost 1 base and J lost 1, with 12 bases in between. Germline V CDR1 and CDR2: SGDLS, YYNGEE. The length of the CDR3 is 15 residues. DNA for the CDR3: TGTGCCAGCAGCGTAACCGGGACACCTTCCTACGAGCAGTACTTC. Amino acids: CASSVTGTPSYEQYF.

This clone was observed a single time. This chain joins TRBV6-4 and TRBJ2-6, with D possibly matching TRBD1 (5 bases). V was cut by 5 bases and J by 3 bases, with 11 bases left in between. Germline V gene lookup returns CDR1 MRHNA and CDR2 SNTAGT. CDR3 length equals 15 residues. CDR3 residues: CASSPQGGGANVLTF. In nucleotides, the CDR3 is TGTGCCAGCAGTCCCCAGGGTGGTGGGGCCAACGTCCTGACTTTC.

This clone was seen just once. V and J are TRBV19 and TRBJ2-3; TRBD1 matches 8 bases. Looked up from germline, CDR1 is LNHDA and CDR2 is SQIVND (reference sequence). The CDR3 spans 13 residues. Unmatched junction bases numbered 5, after V lost 5 bases and J lost 7 bases. The CDR3 coding sequence is TGTGCCAGTAGTGGGACAGGCGCAAATACGCAGTATTTT. As protein: CASSGTGANTQYF.

This clone was seen only once. The genes are TRBV6-1 and TRBJ2-3; possibly TRBD2 for D (6 bases). CDR1 and CDR2 from the germline V gene are MNHNS and SASEGT. Trimming removed 8 bases from V and 3 bases from J, with 12 bases in between. The CDR3 runs to 13 residues. The CDR3 DNA follows: TGTGCCAGCGGGGGGTTAGGGACAGATACGCAGTATTTT. It codes for CASGGLGTDTQYF.

V and J are TRBV9 and TRBJ1-1; D ambiguous. CDR1 and CDR2 (germline): SGDLS, YYNGEE. The CDR3 loop spans 14 amino acids. Trimming left V 4 bases short and J 1 base short, with 11 bases between. The CDR3 region has the DNA TGTGCCAGCAGCCCCACCGGAGAGAACACTGAAGCTTTCTTT. Translation gives CASSPTGENTEAFF.

The rearrangement links TRBV7-3 to TRBJ2-1; 7 bases map to TRBD1. The CDR3 runs to 15 residues. Germline V CDR1 and CDR2: SGHTA, FQGTGA. The V gene end was trimmed by 2 bases and the J gene end by 9 bases; junction bases not matched to a gene: 10. The CDR3 DNA reads as TGTGCCAGCAGCTTAGAGGGACAGCCGTATAGTGAGCAGTTCTTC. It encodes CASSLEGQPYSEQFF. Full variable domain (outside the CDR3, taken from reference TRBV7-3 and TRBJ2-1): GAGVSQTPSNKVTEKGKYVELRCDPISGHTALYWYRQSLGQGPEFLIYFQGTGAADDSGLPNDRFFAVRPEGSVSTLKIQRTERGDSAVYLCASSLEGQPYSEQFFGPGTRLTVL.

This chain links TRBV5-1 with TRBJ1-6; 9 bases fit TRBD1. The CDR3 length is 17 residues. Trimming removed 4 bases from V and 11 bases from J; junction bases left unmatched: 16. Germline V gene data show CDR1 as SGHRS and CDR2 as YFSETQ. In DNA form, the CDR3 reads TGCGCCAGCAGCCCAACCGGGGGACAGGGAGAGAGTCCACCCCTCCACTTT. Its protein product is CASSPTGGQGESPPLHF.

The V call is TRBV9, the J call TRBJ2-1; 9 bases map to TRBD2. V trimming: 2 bases; J trimming: 5 bases; junction bases outside the gene matches: 5. This CDR3 spans 15 amino acids. Per the germline V gene, CDR1 is SGDLS and CDR2 is YYNGEE. The CDR3 DNA reads TGTGCCAGCAGCGTGGGACTAGCTTTTGACAATGAGCAGTTCTTC. Residues: CASSVGLAFDNEQFF. The variable domain in full, completed from reference TRBV9 and TRBJ2-1, reads DSGVTQTPKHLITATGQRVTLRCSPRSGDLSVYWYQQSLDQGLQFLIQYYNGEERAKGNILERFSAQQFPDLHSELNLSSLELGDSALYFCASSVGLAFDNEQFFGPGTRLTVL.

This clone was detected only a few times. This rearrangement joins TRBV2 to TRBJ1-1; D is ambiguous. The V end lost 1 base, the J end lost 4 bases, and 4 bases lay between the germline ends. CDR3 length: 12 residues. The germline CDR1 and CDR2 sequences are SNHLY and FYNNEI. The CDR3 spells CASSEGPTEAFF. DNA for the CDR3: TGTGCCAGCAGTGAAGGGCCCACTGAAGCTTTCTTT. Filled out from reference TRBV2 and TRBJ1-1, the complete variable domain reads EPEVTQTPSHQVTQMGQEVILRCVPISNHLYFYWYRQILGQKVEFLVSFYNNEISEKSEIFDDQFSVERPDGSNFTLKIRSTKLEDSAMYFCASSEGPTEAFFGQGTRLTVV.

The CDR3 DNA follows: TGTGCCAGCAGTGAACGAAGGACTGGAGGCTATGGCTACACCTTC. Encoded protein: CASSERRTGGYGYTF. This chain links TRBV6-1 with TRBJ1-2; no firm D call. Germline V gene lookup returns CDR1 MNHNS and CDR2 SASEGT. V lost 2 bases and J lost 4, with 14 bases in between. The CDR3 is 15 residues long.

The CDR3 DNA sequence: TGCGCCAGCAGCTTGGGGCCAGTTAACACTGAAGCTTTCTTT. As protein: CASSLGPVNTEAFF. The chain recombines TRBV5-1 with TRBJ1-1; no clear D gene. CDR3 length: 14 residues. Germline V CDR1 and CDR2: SGHRS, YFSETQ. With 0 bases removed from V and 2 bases from J, the gap between germline ends came to 8 bases. The full variable domain, with the rest looked up from reference TRBV5-1 and TRBJ1-1, is KAGVTQTPRYLIKTRGQQVTLSCSPISGHRSVSWYQQTPGQGLQFLFEYFSETQRNKGNFPGRFSGRQFSNSRSEMNVSTLELGDSALYLCASSLGPVNTEAFFGQGTRLTVV.

This clone showed up just once. The chain recombines TRBV5-1 with TRBJ2-7, with D perhaps matching TRBD1 (5 bases). CDR1 is SGHRS and CDR2 is YFSETQ in the germline V gene. The germline V and J ends were trimmed by 6 bases and 7 bases, with 20 bases remaining between them. The CDR3 contains 14 residues. In DNA form, the CDR3 reads TGCGCCAGCACCCCCTCAACAGGAACTCAAGAGCAGTACTTC. Translating it yields CASTPSTGTQEQYF.

This clone was picked up one time. The J gene is TRBJ1-1, the V gene TRBV5-1; weak D call: TRBD1 (5 bases). CDR3 length: 14 amino acids. Germline CDR1 is SGHRS and CDR2 is YFSETQ. V shed 7 bases and J shed 3 bases, with 16 bases lying between them. The CDR3 coding sequence is TGCGCCAGCCAAGCCGCAGGGTGGTACACTGAAGCTTTCTTT. Protein: CASQAAGWYTEAFF. Using reference TRBV5-1 and TRBJ1-1 for the parts outside the CDR3, the full variable domain is KAGVTQTPRYLIKTRGQQVTLSCSPISGHRSVSWYQQTPGQGLQFLFEYFSETQRNKGNFPGRFSGRQFSNSRSEMNVSTLELGDSALYLCASQAAGWYTEAFFGQGTRLTVV.

V gene TRBV13 combines with J gene TRBJ2-3, with 8 nucleotides matching TRBD2. Unmatched junction bases numbered 21, after V lost 5 bases and J lost 5 bases. This CDR3 spans 19 amino acids. Germline CDR1 reads PRHDT; CDR2 reads FYEKMQ (reference sequence). CDR3 DNA sequence: TGTGCCAGCAGCCCACGACCCACATTTGCGGGAGCGGGAGTAGATACGCAGTATTTT. Its protein product is CASSPRPTFAGAGVDTQYF.

The V and J genes are TRBV19 and TRBJ2-7, with a possible D match to TRBD2 (5 bases). Trimming removed 1 base from V and 1 base from J, with 11 bases in between. CDR3 length equals 15 residues. Germline V gene lookup returns CDR1 LNHDA and CDR2 SQIVND (reference sequence). The CDR3 DNA follows: TGTGCCAGTAGTATAGGTGGAGGAAAGTCCTACGAGCAGTACTTC. As protein: CASSIGGGKSYEQYF. Full variable domain (rest looked up from reference TRBV19 and TRBJ2-7): DGGITQSPKYLFRKEGQNVTLSCEQNLNHDAMYWYRQDPGQGLRLIYYSQIVNDFQKGDIAEGYSVSREKKESFPLTVTSAQKNPTAFYLCASSIGGGKSYEQYFGPGTRLTVT.